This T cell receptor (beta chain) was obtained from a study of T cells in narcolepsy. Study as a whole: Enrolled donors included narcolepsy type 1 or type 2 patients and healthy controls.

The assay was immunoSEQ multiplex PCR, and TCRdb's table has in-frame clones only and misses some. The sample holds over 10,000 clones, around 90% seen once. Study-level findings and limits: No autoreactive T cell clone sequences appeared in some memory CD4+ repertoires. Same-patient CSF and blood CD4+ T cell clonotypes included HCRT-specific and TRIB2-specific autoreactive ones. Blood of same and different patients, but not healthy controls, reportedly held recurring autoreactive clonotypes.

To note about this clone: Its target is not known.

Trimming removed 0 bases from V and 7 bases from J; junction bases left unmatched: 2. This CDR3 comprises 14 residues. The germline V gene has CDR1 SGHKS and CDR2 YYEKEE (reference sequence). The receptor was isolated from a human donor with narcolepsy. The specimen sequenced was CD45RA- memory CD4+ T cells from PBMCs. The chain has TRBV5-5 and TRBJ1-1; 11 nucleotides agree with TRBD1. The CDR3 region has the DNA TGTGCCAGCAGCTTGGGGACAGGGGGCAATGAAGCTTTCTTT. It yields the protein CASSLGTGGNEAFF. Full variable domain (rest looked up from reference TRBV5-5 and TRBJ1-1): DAGVTQSPTHLIKTRGQQVTLRCSPISGHKSVSWYQQVLGQGPQFIFQYYEKEERGRGNFPDRFSARQFPNYSSELNVNALLLGDSALYLCASSLGTGGNEAFFGQGTRLTVV.